This T cell receptor beta chain derives from a study of T cell repertoires in cytomegalovirus infection (dated by TCRdb to the late 2010s). Context from the whole study: The HLA type of each donor mattered for the analysis, because public TCR beta signatures pointed to carriage of CMV infection along with the matching HLA type.

The sample was run on an Illumina HiSeq 1500. TCRdb's own reprocessing of the public reads used fastp at Q25 and MiXCR and kept productive beta chains. Each CDR3 protein gets just one entry, which takes the most common genes and DNA from the rows behind it. This sample holds roughly 760,000 distinct CDR3 sequences; less than 40% were observed only once. The ten largest account for around 2.8% of the sample. In regard to this clonotype: Its specific antigen is unknown. Per-base quality was not reported, and no clone a single base away is much larger than it.

What the research found in general, with its limitations: In the ex vivo response, HLA-C-restricted CMV-specific TCR beta clonotypes were dominant, and in two of eight donors the single most frequent clonotype came from this HLA-C-restricted group. In both this cohort and an independent cohort of 352 donors, the cumulative frequency of public TCR beta family members distinguished carriers of CMV infection plus the relevant HLA type.

The germline V gene sets CDR1 to SQVTM and CDR2 to ANQGSEA. The CDR3 measures 12 amino acids from cysteine to phenylalanine. Only the CDR3 DNA is retained, 36 bases long and in frame from the first base. Clipping removes 4 bases from V and 1 base from J, with 0 as the unmatched junction base count. Rearrangement joined TRBV29-1 to TRBJ1-1, and TRBD1 matches 7 of the central bases. The receptor was isolated from a human donor in good health (CMV status not recorded). Some clones in this sample may be carry-over from other donors' samples. Sequencing input: PBMCs. The CDR3 protein sequence reads: CSVGQGNTEAFF. The nucleotide sequence is given as TGCAGCGTTGGACAGGGGAACACTGAAGCTTTCTTT. Full variable domain (CDR3 extended with the reference TRBV29-1 and TRBJ1-1 proteins): SAVISQKPSRDICQRGTSLTIQCQVDSQVTMMFWYRQQPGQSLTLIATANQGSEATYESGFVIDKFPISRPNLTFSTLTVSNMSPEDSSIYLCSVGQGNTEAFFGQGTRLTVV.